This TCR beta chain derives from a study of blood T cells in healthy people across ages. This clonotype appeared a single time. A sample-barcoded 5' primer and a J-beta primer mix were used in a second PCR of roughly 7 to 12 cycles. Each CDR3 protein gets one entry after TCRdb re-called the 5' RACE reads with MiXCR. The sample records 600,000 to 850,000 distinct CDR3 sequences, roughly 41% being singletons. CDR3 length: 14 residues. Looked up from germline, CDR1 is MNHNS and CDR2 is SASEGT. The sequencing sample was made of blood. The clonotype originates from an older woman in good health. The chain couples TRBV6-1 to TRBJ2-1, with 7 bases that match TRBD1. The J call may be wrong; the DNA end is better matched by TRBJ2-7. CDR3 sequence: CASSEGQTYNEQYF. For the CDR3, the DNA is TGTGCCAGCAGTGAGGGACAGACCTACAATGAGCAGTACTTC.